One and the same sample provided the 17 T cell receptor beta chains below, sequenced in a study of cytomegalovirus exposure and HLA in healthy donors. PCR was performed using 60 Vbeta and 13 Jbeta primers. Clones were read by immunoSEQ multiplex PCR, and TCRdb kept only the in-frame ones, dropping some. The data show under 150,000 clones, with around four fifths seen just once and about 1.6% held by the top ten. Sequencing input: PBMCs. The origin of the receptors is a man in his forties in good health and CMV-seronegative.

This clone came up a few times. Other nucleotide sequences from this sample produce the same CDR3. The chain carries TRBV7-2 and TRBJ2-3, with TRBD1 matching 8 bases. CDR1 and CDR2 from the germline V gene are SGHTA and FQGNSA. The J segment lost 4 bases and the V segment lost 1 base, leaving 13 bases of the junction unmatched. The CDR3 is 18 amino acids. CDR3 amino acids: CASSLDLDRAFFADTQYF. In DNA form, the CDR3 reads TGTGCCAGCAGCTTAGATCTGGACAGGGCATTCTTCGCAGATACGCAGTATTTT.

The chain links TRBV18 to TRBJ2-5; 9 bases are a match to TRBD2. This CDR3 contains 16 residues. Trimming at V came to 0 bases and at J to 2 bases, leaving 4 bases not matched to a gene. CDR1 is KGHSH, CDR2 LQKENI, per germline. The CDR3 protein is CASSPPILAGQETQYF. CDR3 sequence (DNA): TGTGCCAGCTCACCACCAATACTAGCGGGTCAAGAGACCCAGTACTTC. Looking up the rest from reference TRBV18 and TRBJ2-5 gives the full variable domain: NAGVMQNPRHLVRRRGQEARLRCSPMKGHSHVYWYRQLPEEGLKFMVYLQKENIIDESGMPKERFSAEFPKEGPSILRIQQVVRGDSAAYFCASSPPILAGQETQYFGPGTRLLVL.

This clone appeared a single time. This chain uses TRBV27 with TRBJ1-1, with a tentative D call TRBD1 (5 bases). This CDR3 has 12 residues. CDR1 and CDR2 (germline): MNHEY, SMNVEV (reference sequence). V lost 5 bases and J lost 5, with 9 bases in between. The CDR3 loop is CASSPGGTEAFF. The CDR3 coding sequence is TGTGCCAGCAGTCCTGGGGGGACTGAAGCTTTCTTT.

The genes are TRBV4-3 and TRBJ2-7; 10 nucleotides align to TRBD2. CDR1 is LGHNA and CDR2 is YSLEER in the germline V gene. J gave up 7 bases and V 0 bases, and 9 bases lay outside the gene matches. This CDR3 region has 16 residues. The CDR3 DNA reads as TGCGCCAGCAGCCAAGATAAGGTACTAGCGGGGAGGGAGCAGTACTTC. It specifies CASSQDKVLAGREQYF.

The chain joins TRBV4-3 to TRBJ1-2; tentatively, D is TRBD1 (5 bases). Germline CDR1 reads LGHNA; CDR2 reads YSLEER. The length of the CDR3 is 13 residues. Trimming stripped 1 base from V and 7 bases from J, with 10 bases between. The CDR3 loop reads CASSQGQGTGYTF. CDR3 in DNA: TGCGCCAGCAGCCAAGGGCAGGGAACTGGCTACACCTTC.

This CDR3 is CASSFVLIGVGSTDTQYF. The CDR3 nucleotides are TGTGCCAGCAGCTTTGTCCTGATTGGAGTCGGGAGCACAGATACGCAGTATTTT. The chain employs TRBV7-9 and TRBJ2-3; no clear D gene. Trimming removed 3 bases from V and 0 bases from J, with 19 bases in between. This CDR3 contains 18 residues. CDR1 is SEHNR, CDR2 FQNEAQ, per germline (reference sequence).

CDR3 amino acids: CASSRDRDNEQFF. The CDR3 DNA reads as TGTGCCAGCAGTCGGGACAGGGACAATGAGCAGTTCTTC. The rearrangement joins TRBV6-6 to TRBJ2-1; TRBD1 agrees at 9 bases. The ends lost 5 bases at V and 5 bases at J; junction bases unmatched: 1. The CDR3 contains 13 residues. Germline V gene sequence: CDR1 MNHNY, CDR2 SVGAGI (reference sequence).

The chain links TRBV7-3 to TRBJ2-2; tentative D call: TRBD2 (6 bases). V was shortened by 5 bases and J by 5 bases, with 18 bases between the two germline ends. This CDR3 is 16 amino acids long. Germline V CDR1 and CDR2: SGHTA, FQGTGA. CDR3 residues: CASSPLVGRRTGELFF. CDR3 sequence (DNA): TGTGCCAGCAGCCCGCTCGTGGGGAGGAGGACCGGGGAGCTGTTTTTT.

The chain joins TRBV19 to TRBJ1-2; 8 nucleotides line up with TRBD1. V gave up 1 base and J gave up 6 bases; unmatched junction bases: 10. Germline V gene lookup returns CDR1 LNHDA and CDR2 SQIVND (reference sequence). CDR3 length: 16 residues. The CDR3 DNA reads TGTGCCAGTAGTATAGGATCTTGGGCAGGGGGCGATGGCTACACCTTC. Residues: CASSIGSWAGGDGYTF. Variable domain in full (rest from reference TRBV19 and TRBJ1-2): DGGITQSPKYLFRKEGQNVTLSCEQNLNHDAMYWYRQDPGQGLRLIYYSQIVNDFQKGDIAEGYSVSREKKESFPLTVTSAQKNPTAFYLCASSIGSWAGGDGYTFGSGTRLTVV.

This chain joins TRBV30 and TRBJ2-1; 8 bases match TRBD2. The CDR3 is 12 amino acids. Germline trimming cut 3 bases from V and 13 bases from J; bases unmatched to any gene: 8. CDR1 GTSNPN and CDR2 SVGIG come from the germline V gene (reference sequence). The CDR3 loop reads CAWRDSGATQFF. Written as DNA, the CDR3 is TGTGCCTGGAGGGATAGCGGGGCCACCCAGTTCTTC.

The chain couples TRBV5-1 to TRBJ2-3; D may be TRBD1 (6 bases). V dropped 4 bases and J dropped 1 base, with 19 bases sitting between them. The CDR3 spans 17 residues. Germline V gene sequence: CDR1 SGHRS, CDR2 YFSETQ. This CDR3 reads CASSRFLGAPGTDTQYF. The CDR3 coding sequence is TGCGCCAGCAGCCGTTTTTTGGGGGCGCCAGGCACAGATACGCAGTATTTT.

This clone was found once. The V and J genes are TRBV4-1 and TRBJ2-7, with 9 bases that match TRBD1. Germline V CDR1 and CDR2: MGHRA, YSYEKL. Germline trimming cut 0 bases from V and 6 bases from J; bases unmatched to any gene: 6. The CDR3 totals 15 residues. The CDR3: CASSQEGTGRVEQYF. The CDR3 coding sequence is TGCGCCAGCAGCCAAGAAGGGACAGGGAGGGTCGAGCAGTACTTC.

This clone was counted only a few times. The chain has TRBV7-2 and TRBJ2-5; TRBD2 aligns across 13 bases. The germline V gene has CDR1 SGHTA and CDR2 FQGNSA. V was clipped by 2 bases and J by 10 bases; unmatched bases: 7. The CDR3 has 15 residues. The CDR3 loop is CASSLITSGGGIQYF. The CDR3, as DNA: TGTGCCAGCAGCTTAATAACTAGCGGGGGGGGAATCCAGTACTTC.

The chain has TRBV11-2 and TRBJ2-1; D is possibly TRBD2 (6 bases). CDR1 is SGHAT, CDR2 FQNNGV, per germline. Between the trimmed V and J ends, which lost 4 bases and 0 bases, there was a span of 13 bases. The CDR3 contains 16 residues. The CDR3 is CASSYRGSPSYNEQFF. DNA for the CDR3: TGTGCCAGCAGCTACCGGGGGAGCCCCTCCTACAATGAGCAGTTCTTC.

This clone was seen only once. The chain joins TRBV10-3 to TRBJ2-7; TRBD2 matches 8 bases. CDR3 length: 14 amino acids. Germline V lookup: CDR1 ENHRY, CDR2 SYGVKD. The V and J ends lost 8 bases and 1 base, in that order; junction bases with no gene match: 7. The CDR3 here is CAISGLAESYEQYF. The CDR3, as DNA: TGTGCCATCTCCGGACTAGCTGAATCCTACGAGCAGTACTTC.

The chain couples TRBV5-1 to TRBJ2-5; D is perhaps TRBD1 (5 bases). Germline CDR1 SGHRS, CDR2 YFSETQ. The length of the CDR3 is 14 residues. Trimming removed 3 bases from V and 2 bases from J, with 11 bases in between. CDR3: CASSSLGQQETQYF. CDR3 bases: TGCGCCAGCAGCTCGCTGGGGCAACAAGAGACCCAGTACTTC.

This clone came up once. The V call is TRBV6-5, the J call TRBJ2-5, with D tentatively TRBD1 (6 bases). From germline, CDR1 is MNHEY and CDR2 SVGAGI. CDR3 length: 14 residues. Trimming pared 6 bases from V and 5 bases from J, leaving 16 bases between. The CDR3 DNA is TGTGCCAGCAGGGTCCCGGGACAAAGGGAGACCCAGTACTTC. Amino acids: CASRVPGQRETQYF.